This T cell receptor beta chain was observed in a study of T-cell memory formation after mild COVID-19 (dated by TCRdb to the early 2020s). Context from the whole study: Most TCR sequence clusters were specific to one of the two donors. In a couple of donors, T-cell clones that expanded and contracted after mild COVID-19 were followed by sequencing TCRalpha and TCRbeta repertoires longitudinally. The cohort was made up of two young adult volunteers, one female and one male, who were previously healthy. On the study overall, not on this receptor specifically: Only two mild cases were covered in the study, and larger cohorts including severe cases with pre-infection samples were considered necessary. Some responding clones were detected in pre-infection memory, which suggested that pre-existing cross-reactive memory T cells had joined the SARS-CoV-2 response. Balanced CD4/CD8 phenotypes were observed for clones contracting from day 15 to 85, whereas a bias towards CD4+ was observed for a second wave of clones expanding from day 15 to 37. SARS-CoV-2 specificity was not confirmed for the second-wave clones peaking on day 37. Contracting CD4+ clones appeared mostly in the CM and EM memory subsets, whereas CD8+ clones were enriched in EMRA.

Ficoll-Paque density gradient centrifugation was the method used to isolate PBMCs. Points on this clonotype: Its antigen is unknown. No base quality values were provided; no much bigger clone lies one nucleotide off.

CDR1 is given as MGHRA and CDR2 as YSYEKL, both from the germline V gene. After removal of 2 bases from V and 4 bases from J, the junction retains 8 bases not matched to a gene. There are 17 amino acids in the CDR3, from cysteine to phenylalanine inclusive. Left in the record is the CDR3 DNA by itself, 51 bases read in frame from the first base. TCRdb names Illumina NovaSeq 6000 as the instrument used. TCRalpha and TCRbeta cDNA libraries were constructed by 5'RACE with constant-segment primers, with sample barcodes and unique molecular identifiers being introduced. Trizol reagent was used to extract RNA from every sample. Library amplification was performed in two PCR steps, and a second sample barcode and Illumina TruSeq adapters were introduced in the second step. The libraries were sequenced on an Illumina NovaSeq using 2 x 150 bp paired-end reads. Concerning the study's data processing: Demultiplexing of reads and collapsing into UMI-guided consensus sequences were performed with migec v1.2.7. With mixcr v2.1.11, UMI consensuses were aligned to TRA and TRB V and J templates and assembled into clonotypes. A clonotype was counted as expanded or contracted only when both edgeR and NoisET called the clonotype significant, with the noise models trained on biological replicates. edgeR calls used a false discovery rate-adjusted p below 0.01 and a log2 fold-change threshold of 1. As an exploratory analysis of dynamics, max-normalized trajectories of the 1000 most abundant clonotypes were examined by PCA with hierarchical clustering. Separately sequenced CD4+ and CD8+ repertoires were used to assign the CD4 or CD8 phenotype of responding clones. TCRdb's own reprocessing of the public reads used fastp at Q25 and MiXCR and kept productive beta chains. Every entry covers one CDR3 protein and lists the most common genes and DNA from its rows. None of the V and J calls come from the authors' own analysis; TCRdb made them. This sample has a few hundred thousand distinct CDR3 sequences in its table, and around a fifth of those were observed once. The top ten clones comprise 21% of the sample.

Sequencing used PBMCs or a T cell subset sorted from them (not recorded which). This receptor chain uses TRBV4-1 and TRBJ2-2; TRBD1 aligns with 9 central bases. The sequence was obtained from a man between 18 and 35 years old who had mild COVID-19 (a few samples of this study predate the infection). The sample titles of this study are shuffled in the database, so cell type and time point are left out; the donor was told from shared clones. The DNA sequence is as follows: TGCGCCAGCAGCCAAACACAGGGGGCGCGGGTCACCGGGGAGCTGTTTTTT. Translated, it reads CASSQTQGARVTGELFF.